This T cell receptor (beta chain) stems from a study of cytomegalovirus exposure and HLA in healthy donors. General study results and limits: Compared with the approximately 680-donor mean, an Asian-associated ancestry cluster reportedly had fewer N-insertions, according to a later analysis. For TCR beta chains, V- and J-gene trimming was later linked to a missense DCLRE1C variant.

This CDR3 is 13 amino acids long. Germline-derived CDR1 and CDR2 are LNHDA and SQIVND (reference sequence). Trimming removed 3 bases at V and 7 bases at J, with 12 bases between. The PCR employed 60 Vbeta primers together with 13 Jbeta primers. The repertoire was sequenced with immunoSEQ multiplex PCR; TCRdb's copy has only in-frame clones and lacks some. Found here are around 140,000 clones, approximately 71% of them singletons; the top ten hold about 3.1%. Turning to this clone: Its antigen is currently unknown.

Sequenced: PBMCs. The V call is TRBV19, the J call TRBJ1-2, with D hard to call. This receptor was obtained from a man aged 40-49 years in good health and CMV-seronegative. The CDR3, as DNA: TGTGCCAGTAGTATCCCGGGGAAAGGTGGCTACACCTTC. Translating it yields CASSIPGKGGYTF.